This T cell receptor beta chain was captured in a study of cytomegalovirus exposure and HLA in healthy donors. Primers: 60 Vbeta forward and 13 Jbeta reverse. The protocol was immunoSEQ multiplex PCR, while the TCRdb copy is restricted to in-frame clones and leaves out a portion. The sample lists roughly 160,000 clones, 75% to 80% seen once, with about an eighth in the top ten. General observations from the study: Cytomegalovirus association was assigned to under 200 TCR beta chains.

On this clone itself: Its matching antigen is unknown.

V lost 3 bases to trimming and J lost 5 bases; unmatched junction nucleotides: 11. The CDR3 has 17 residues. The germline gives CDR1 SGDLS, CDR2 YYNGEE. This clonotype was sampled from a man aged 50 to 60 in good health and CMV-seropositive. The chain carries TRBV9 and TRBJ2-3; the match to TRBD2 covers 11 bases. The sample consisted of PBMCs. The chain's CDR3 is CASSAIRSGGAGDTQYF. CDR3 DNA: TGTGCCAGCAGCGCCATTCGTAGCGGGGGGGCGGGAGATACGCAGTATTTT.